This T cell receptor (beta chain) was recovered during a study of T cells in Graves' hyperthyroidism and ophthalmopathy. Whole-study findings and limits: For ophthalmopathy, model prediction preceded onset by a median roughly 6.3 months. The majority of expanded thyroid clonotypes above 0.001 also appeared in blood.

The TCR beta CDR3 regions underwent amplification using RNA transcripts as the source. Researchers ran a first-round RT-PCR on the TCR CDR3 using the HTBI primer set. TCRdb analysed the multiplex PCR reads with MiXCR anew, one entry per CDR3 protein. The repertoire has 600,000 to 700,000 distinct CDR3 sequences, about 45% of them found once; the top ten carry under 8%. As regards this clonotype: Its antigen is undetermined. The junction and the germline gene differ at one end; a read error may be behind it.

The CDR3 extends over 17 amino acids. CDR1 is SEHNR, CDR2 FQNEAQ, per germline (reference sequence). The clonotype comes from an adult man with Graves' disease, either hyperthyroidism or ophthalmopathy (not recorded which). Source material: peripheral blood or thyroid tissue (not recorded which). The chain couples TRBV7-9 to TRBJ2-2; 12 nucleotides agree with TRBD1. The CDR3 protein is CARSLGTGGHLTGELFF. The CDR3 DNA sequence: TGTGCCCGCAGCTTAGGGACAGGGGGCCATCTCACCGGGGAGCTGTTTTTT. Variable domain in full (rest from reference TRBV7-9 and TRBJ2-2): DTGVSQNPRHKITKRGQNVTFRCDPISEHNRLYWYRQTLGQGPEFLTYFQNEAQLEKSRLLSDRFSAERPKGSFSTLEIQRTEQGDSAMYLCARSLGTGGHLTGELFFGEGSRLTVL.